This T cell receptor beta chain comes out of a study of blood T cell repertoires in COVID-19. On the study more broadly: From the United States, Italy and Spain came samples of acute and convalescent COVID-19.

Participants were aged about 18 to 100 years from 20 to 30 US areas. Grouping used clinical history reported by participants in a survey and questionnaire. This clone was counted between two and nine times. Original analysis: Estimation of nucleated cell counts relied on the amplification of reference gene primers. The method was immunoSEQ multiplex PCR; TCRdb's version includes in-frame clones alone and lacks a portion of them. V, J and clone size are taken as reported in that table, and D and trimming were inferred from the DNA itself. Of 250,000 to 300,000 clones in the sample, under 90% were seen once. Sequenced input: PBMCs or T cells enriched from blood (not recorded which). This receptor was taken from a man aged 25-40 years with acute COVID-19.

The CDR3 loop is CSVQGWASVAGNTIYF. As DNA, the CDR3 is TGCAGCGTTCAGGGGTGGGCTTCAGTTGCTGGAAACACCATATATTTT. This rearrangement joins TRBV29-1 to TRBJ1-3; weak D call: TRBD1 (6 bases). V gave up 5 bases and J gave up 2 bases, with 19 bases separating them. Germline values: CDR1 SQVTM, CDR2 ANQGSEA. The CDR3 contains 16 residues.